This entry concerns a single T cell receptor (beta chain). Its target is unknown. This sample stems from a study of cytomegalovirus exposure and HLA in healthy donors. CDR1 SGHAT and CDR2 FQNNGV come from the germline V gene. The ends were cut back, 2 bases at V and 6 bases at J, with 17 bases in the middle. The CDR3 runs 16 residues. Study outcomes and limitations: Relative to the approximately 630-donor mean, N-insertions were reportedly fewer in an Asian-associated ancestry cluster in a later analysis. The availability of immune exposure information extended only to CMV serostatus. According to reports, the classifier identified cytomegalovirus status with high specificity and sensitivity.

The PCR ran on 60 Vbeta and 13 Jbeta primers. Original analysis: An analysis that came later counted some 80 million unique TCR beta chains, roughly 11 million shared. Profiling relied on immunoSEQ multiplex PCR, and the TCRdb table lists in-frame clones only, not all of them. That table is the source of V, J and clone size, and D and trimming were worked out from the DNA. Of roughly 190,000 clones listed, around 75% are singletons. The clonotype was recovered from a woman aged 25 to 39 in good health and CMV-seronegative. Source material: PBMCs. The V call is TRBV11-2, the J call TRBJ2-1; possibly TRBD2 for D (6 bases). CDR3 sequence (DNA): TGTGCCAGCAGCTTAAGCCTAGCGTTCCAATCCAATGAGCAGTTCTTC. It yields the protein CASSLSLAFQSNEQFF.